These 5 T cell receptor beta chains share one sample of origin, sequenced in a study of T-cell reconstitution after alpha-beta-depleted transplantation in children. TCRbeta library construction was performed incorporating unique molecular identifiers. MiXCR, applied by TCRdb to the PCR reads, yields one record per CDR3 protein. Of about 220,000 distinct CDR3 sequences listed, approximately 19% are singletons. Sequencing was performed on PBMCs, mostly from graft donor cells, taken 360 days after TCRalphabeta/CD19-depleted stem cell transplant. The receptors were sampled from a male patient between 2 and 10 years old who had a stem cell transplant for acute lymphoblastic leukemia, so the T cells may come from the graft donor.

A few counts support this clonotype. V usage is TRBV12-3 or TRBV12-4 and J usage is TRBJ2-3; D unresolved. The V end lost 3 bases, the J end lost 2 bases, and 9 bases lay between the germline ends. The CDR3 runs to 14 residues. DNA for the CDR3: TGTGCCAGCAGTTTGGCCCCTAACACAGATACGCAGTATTTT. Translated, it gives CASSLAPNTDTQYF.

The V and J genes are TRBV5-1 and TRBJ2-5; TRBD1 aligns across 8 bases. V was clipped by 1 base and J by 5 bases; unmatched bases: 16. Germline V lookup: CDR1 SGHRS, CDR2 YFSETQ. There are 18 residues in the CDR3. CDR3 region: CASSLRGEWTGPTETQYF. The DNA for the CDR3 is TGCGCCAGCAGCTTGAGGGGAGAGTGGACAGGGCCTACGGAGACCCAGTACTTC. The entire variable domain, with the rest obtained from reference TRBV5-1 and TRBJ2-5, is as follows: KAGVTQTPRYLIKTRGQQVTLSCSPISGHRSVSWYQQTPGQGLQFLFEYFSETQRNKGNFPGRFSGRQFSNSRSEMNVSTLELGDSALYLCASSLRGEWTGPTETQYFGPGTRLLVL.

The rearrangement links TRBV29-1 to TRBJ1-1, with 8 bases lining up with TRBD1. V shed 3 bases, J shed 5 bases, and the junction held 8 bases outside the gene matches. The germline V gene has CDR1 SQVTM and CDR2 ANQGSEA. This CDR3 spans 14 amino acids. CDR3 sequence (DNA): TGCAGCGTTGAGGTCCAGGGGGCGAGTACTGAAGCTTTCTTT. Its protein is CSVEVQGASTEAFF. The entire variable domain, with the rest obtained from reference TRBV29-1 and TRBJ1-1, is as follows: SAVISQKPSRDICQRGTSLTIQCQVDSQVTMMFWYRQQPGQSLTLIATANQGSEATYESGFVIDKFPISRPNLTFSTLTVSNMSPEDSSIYLCSVEVQGASTEAFFGQGTRLTVV.

The chain recombines TRBV20-1 with TRBJ2-3; the match to TRBD2 covers 12 bases. The CDR3 extends over 16 amino acids. Looked up from germline, CDR1 is DFQATT and CDR2 is SNEGSKA (reference sequence). Trimming at V came to 0 bases and at J to 4 bases, leaving 5 bases not matched to a gene. In DNA form, the CDR3 reads TGCAGTGCTAGAGACCGACTAGCGGGGGTATCAGATACGCAGTATTTT. It specifies CSARDRLAGVSDTQYF.

In its sample, this clonotype was seen once. This chain links TRBV20-1 with TRBJ2-5, with unresolved D. The germline gives CDR1 DFQATT, CDR2 SNEGSKA (reference sequence). This CDR3 region has 17 residues. As DNA, the CDR3 is TGCTGCGCTAGAGATGATTTTGGAACTCTGTACCAAGAGACCCAGTACTTC. Its protein product is CCARDDFGTLYQETQYF.